This is a list of T cell receptor beta chains from one sample in a study of cytomegalovirus exposure and HLA in healthy donors. The repertoire was sequenced with immunoSEQ multiplex PCR; TCRdb's copy has only in-frame clones and lacks some. The repertoire holds under 200,000 clones, 55% to 80% seen once, with less than 5% in the top ten. Specimen: PBMCs. Source of these receptors: a young woman in good health and CMV-seropositive. CDR3s include the opening cysteine and the closing phenylalanine or tryptophan. The order of the fields is clone size, D gene, J gene, V gene, CDR3 DNA, CDR3 protein. The D gene is left open where the match is weak. The size field is filled for only some rows; it gives once, few, many or a size class.

clone size: .; D gene: TRBD1; J gene: TRBJ1-2; V gene: TRBV6-5; CDR3 DNA: TGTGCCAGCAGTTACTCTTTAACGGGACAGGGGTTTGGCTACACCTTC; CDR3 protein: CASSYSLTGQGFGYTF
clone size: few; D gene: TRBD2; J gene: TRBJ2-3; V gene: TRBV6-8; CDR3 DNA: TGTGCCAGCAGCCACCCCGGCTGGACTAGCGGTAGTTTGGCTTTTACGCAGTATTTT; CDR3 protein: CASSHPGWTSGSLAFTQYF
clone size: .; D gene: TRBD1; J gene: TRBJ2-3; V gene: TRBV27; CDR3 DNA: TGTGCCAGCAGTTTATTCCCACAGGGGACAGATACGCAGTATTTT; CDR3 protein: CASSLFPQGTDTQYF
clone size: .; D gene: TRBD1; J gene: TRBJ1-5; V gene: TRBV4-1; CDR3 DNA: TGCGCCAGCAGCCAGCTAGGACAGGGGGGACAGCCCCAGCATTTT; CDR3 protein: CASSQLGQGGQPQHF
clone size: few; D gene: .; J gene: TRBJ2-3; V gene: TRBV5-1; CDR3 DNA: TGCGCCAGCAGCTCCGGACAGCTAACAGATACGCAGTATTTT; CDR3 protein: CASSSGQLTDTQYF
clone size: few; D gene: TRBD1; J gene: TRBJ2-2; V gene: TRBV4-2; CDR3 DNA: TGTGCCAGCAGCCATCGACAACAGGGGACCTACACCGGGGAGCTGTTTTTT; CDR3 protein: CASSHRQQGTYTGELFF
clone size: .; D gene: .; J gene: TRBJ1-1; V gene: TRBV30; CDR3 DNA: TGTGCCTGGAGTGTTCTAAGCACTGAAGCTTTCTTT; CDR3 protein: CAWSVLSTEAFF
clone size: .; D gene: TRBD2; J gene: TRBJ2-5; V gene: TRBV27; CDR3 DNA: TGTGCCAGCAGTGAAAGCGGGGGTGCGTACCAAGAGACCCAGTACTTC; CDR3 protein: CASSESGGAYQETQYF
clone size: .; D gene: TRBD1; J gene: TRBJ1-2; V gene: TRBV5-1; CDR3 DNA: TGCGCCAGCAGCTTGGAAGGACAGGAGTACACCTTC; CDR3 protein: CASSLEGQEYTF
clone size: .; D gene: .; J gene: TRBJ1-2; V gene: TRBV10-3; CDR3 DNA: TGTGCCATCAGTCCACGATCGCAGCGGGGCTACACCTTC; CDR3 protein: CAISPRSQRGYTF
clone size: .; D gene: .; J gene: TRBJ2-2; V gene: TRBV29-1; CDR3 DNA: TGCAGCGTTATGCCCGGGACTTTGACCGGGGAGCTGTTTTTT; CDR3 protein: CSVMPGTLTGELFF
clone size: .; D gene: .; J gene: TRBJ2-7; V gene: TRBV5-6; CDR3 DNA: TGTGCCAGCAGCTCTACTACCTACGAGCAGTACTTC; CDR3 protein: CASSSTTYEQYF
clone size: .; D gene: TRBD1; J gene: TRBJ2-3; V gene: TRBV19; CDR3 DNA: TGTGCCAGTACCCTCCGGGACAGGGGGCCCCCAGATACGCAGTATTTT; CDR3 protein: CASTLRDRGPPDTQYF
clone size: few; D gene: .; J gene: TRBJ2-3; V gene: TRBV2; CDR3 DNA: TGTGCCAGCAGTACCAGGCTTATAAGCACAGATACGCAGTATTTT; CDR3 protein: CASSTRLISTDTQYF
clone size: .; D gene: TRBD1; J gene: TRBJ1-3; V gene: TRBV27; CDR3 DNA: TGTGCCAGCAGTCAACGGACAGGGAGGGGTGGGACACCCATATATTTT; CDR3 protein: CASSQRTGRGGTPIYF
clone size: few; D gene: TRBD2; J gene: TRBJ2-2; V gene: TRBV25-1; CDR3 DNA: TGTGCCAGCAGGGGGACTAGCGGGAGTACCGGGGAGCTGTTTTTT; CDR3 protein: CASRGTSGSTGELFF
clone size: .; D gene: TRBD1; J gene: TRBJ2-1; V gene: TRBV5-8; CDR3 DNA: TGTGCCAGCAGCTTGGGGACAGGTTTCAGTGAGCAGTTCTTC; CDR3 protein: CASSLGTGFSEQFF
clone size: .; D gene: TRBD2; J gene: TRBJ2-1; V gene: TRBV14; CDR3 DNA: TGTGCCAGCAGCCTTTATAGCGGGAGGACGGGGTACAATGAGCAGTTCTTC; CDR3 protein: CASSLYSGRTGYNEQFF
clone size: .; D gene: .; J gene: TRBJ1-1; V gene: TRBV18; CDR3 DNA: TGTGCCAGCTCAAGCTGGGAGGGCTGGGGCACTGAAGCTTTCTTT; CDR3 protein: CASSSWEGWGTEAFF
clone size: .; D gene: .; J gene: TRBJ2-3; V gene: TRBV7-3; CDR3 DNA: TGTGCCAGCAGCTTAGCGGGGCGCACAGATACGCAGTATTTT; CDR3 protein: CASSLAGRTDTQYF
clone size: .; D gene: .; J gene: TRBJ2-7; V gene: TRBV7-6; CDR3 DNA: TGTGCCAGCAGGCCCGGAGCCTCCTACGAGCAGTACTTC; CDR3 protein: CASRPGASYEQYF
clone size: .; D gene: .; J gene: TRBJ2-3; V gene: TRBV7-8; CDR3 DNA: TGTGCCAGCAGCTTACGGGAGGGGGCGACAGGCACAGATACGCAGTATTTT; CDR3 protein: CASSLREGATGTDTQYF
clone size: .; D gene: .; J gene: TRBJ1-1; V gene: TRBV19; CDR3 DNA: TGTGCCAGTAGTACCACAATGGGGGGGTACACTGAAGCTTTCTTT; CDR3 protein: CASSTTMGGYTEAFF
clone size: few; D gene: TRBD1; J gene: TRBJ1-1; V gene: TRBV6-1; CDR3 DNA: TGTGCCAGCAGTTTAACAGGGGGCGCTGAAGCTTTCTTT; CDR3 protein: CASSLTGGAEAFF
clone size: .; D gene: .; J gene: TRBJ1-1; V gene: TRBV5-8; CDR3 DNA: TGTGCCAGCAGCTTCTTTGGCAGGGCTTTGAACACTGAAGCTTTCTTT; CDR3 protein: CASSFFGRALNTEAFF
clone size: .; D gene: .; J gene: TRBJ1-1; V gene: TRBV9; CDR3 DNA: TGTGCCAGCAGCGTAGCGGGGGGGTTAGGAGCTGAAGCTTTCTTT; CDR3 protein: CASSVAGGLGAEAFF
clone size: .; D gene: TRBD2; J gene: TRBJ2-3; V gene: TRBV15; CDR3 DNA: TGTGCCACCAGCAACCCCGGATTCGGAGCGGGAGGTGACACAGATACGCAGTATTTT; CDR3 protein: CATSNPGFGAGGDTDTQYF